The 30 T cell receptor beta chains in this list originate from one sample, sequenced in a study of beta chain features in type 1 diabetes. TCRB transcripts that were expressed got sequenced, as all of the isolated RNA had been reverse transcribed. Produced via immunoSEQ multiplex PCR; TCRdb's table is partial and in-frame only. This table holds about 350,000 clones, around a fifth found once. Sequences were obtained from naive CD4+ T cells from blood. The source of these receptors is a young woman in good health.

This clone was detected only a few times. The J gene is TRBJ2-7, the V gene TRBV4-3; weak D call: TRBD1 (6 bases). V lost 4 bases, J lost 6 bases, and 19 bases lay in between. Germline CDR1 reads LGHNA; CDR2 reads YSLEER. The CDR3 loop spans 15 amino acids. Here the CDR3 reads CASSPSGTPMVEQYF. For the CDR3, the DNA is TGCGCCAGCAGCCCATCCGGGACACCCATGGTCGAGCAGTACTTC.

The rearrangement uses TRBV7-2 and TRBJ2-1, with 7 bases that match TRBD1. Unmatched junction bases numbered 12, after V lost 5 bases and J lost 11 bases. The CDR3 is made up of 14 amino acids. The germline CDR1 and CDR2 sequences are SGHTA and FQGNSA. The CDR3 region has the DNA TGTGCCAGCAGCAAAGGACAGGCCCCCCCGAAGCAGTTCTTC. Its protein product is CASSKGQAPPKQFF.

A word on this clone: A read error may account for a junction end that differs from germline. The V and J genes are TRBV2 and TRBJ1-1, with TRBD1 matching over 8 bases. Looked up from germline, CDR1 is SNHLY and CDR2 is FYNNEI. The CDR3 has 15 amino acids. The CDR3 sequence is CASTTDRGPESYSLF. The DNA for the CDR3 is TGTGCCAGCACCACCGACAGGGGCCCGGAGTCTTACTCCCTCTTT.

This clone was counted between two and nine times. V is TRBV30 and J is TRBJ2-7; D remains ambiguous. CDR3 size: 15 residues. The V end was cut by 0 bases, the J end by 2 bases, with 14 bases between. Germline V lookup: CDR1 GTSNPN, CDR2 SVGIG (reference sequence). The CDR3 DNA sequence: TGTGCCTGGAGTGTGACGGCAGGCATAGCCTACGAGCAGTACTTC. This translates into CAWSVTAGIAYEQYF.

This clone was found a few times. This sequence joins TRBV7-2 and TRBJ2-1; D not certain. The CDR3 length is 15 residues. Germline CDR1 SGHTA, CDR2 FQGNSA. Trimming took off 0 bases at V and 5 bases at J, with 11 bases between the two ends. The CDR3 region has the DNA TGTGCCAGCAGCTTAGCGAATGGAGAAAACAATGAGCAGTTCTTC. Translated: CASSLANGENNEQFF.

This clone appeared a few times. CDR3 coding DNA: TGTGCCAGCTCACCACTGGGCAACGGGGAGCTGTTTTTT. Its translation is CASSPLGNGELFF. The rearrangement uses TRBV18 and TRBJ2-2; D remains unclear. This CDR3 region has 13 residues. Deletions cut 1 base from V and 7 bases from J, with 7 bases between. Germline CDR1 and CDR2: KGHSH and LQKENI.

The CDR3 spells CAWSKGANSPLHF. The CDR3 coding sequence is TGTGCCTGGAGCAAGGGGGCAAATTCACCCCTCCACTTT. The chain joins TRBV30 to TRBJ1-6; 7 bases fit TRBD1. This CDR3 is built from 13 residues. Germline V gives CDR1 GTSNPN, CDR2 SVGIG (reference sequence). V dropped 3 bases and J dropped 7; count of bases not matched to a gene: 3.

V and J are TRBV6-5 and TRBJ1-2; 8 nucleotides align to TRBD1. V trimming: 4 bases; J trimming: 5 bases; junction bases outside the gene matches: 3. This CDR3 region has 13 residues. Germline lookup yields CDR1 MNHEY and CDR2 SVGAGI. For the CDR3, the DNA is TGTGCCAGCAGTTTCGGACAGGGTTATGGCTACACCTTC. Residues: CASSFGQGYGYTF.

The sample holds a few counts of this clone. The chain recombines TRBV7-2 with TRBJ1-2; TRBD1 might be the D (5 bases). V was shortened by 5 bases and J by 8 bases, with 18 bases between the two germline ends. The CDR3 consists of 14 residues. The germline gives CDR1 SGHTA, CDR2 FQGNSA. This CDR3 is CASSPGGTQRGYTF. DNA of the CDR3: TGTGCCAGCAGCCCAGGAGGGACCCAGAGAGGCTACACCTTC.

This clone was found a few times. The V call is TRBV25-1, the J call TRBJ2-7; 7 bases are a match to TRBD1. V lost 2 bases and J lost 4; bases outside the gene matches: 5. Germline values: CDR1 MGHDK, CDR2 SYGVNS. The CDR3 loop spans 14 amino acids. The CDR3 is CASSELTGVYEQYF. In nucleotides, the CDR3 is TGTGCCAGCAGTGAACTTACAGGGGTTTACGAGCAGTACTTC.

This clone was seen a few times. CDR3 loop: CAWSVSLISQETQYF. The CDR3 DNA follows: TGTGCCTGGAGTGTAAGCCTGATTAGCCAAGAGACCCAGTACTTC. The chain links TRBV30 to TRBJ2-5; D is undetermined. V lost 0 bases and J lost 1, with 12 bases in between. The CDR3 loop spans 15 amino acids. Germline V gene data show CDR1 as GTSNPN and CDR2 as SVGIG (reference sequence).

This sequence joins TRBV25-1 and TRBJ1-4, with D perhaps TRBD1 (6 bases). Per the germline V gene, CDR1 is MGHDK and CDR2 is SYGVNS. The CDR3 runs 15 residues. Between the trimmed V and J ends, which lost 1 base and 8 bases, there was a span of 14 bases. The CDR3 reads CASSEWNREREKLFF. CDR3 DNA: TGTGCCAGCAGTGAATGGAACAGGGAGAGGGAAAAACTGTTTTTT. Using reference TRBV25-1 and TRBJ1-4 for the parts outside the CDR3, the full variable domain is EADIYQTPRYLVIGTGKKITLECSQTMGHDKMYWYQQDPGMELHLIHYSYGVNSTEKGDLSSESTVSRIRTEHFPLTLESARPSHTSQYLCASSEWNREREKLFFGSGTQLSVL.

The V call is TRBV11-2, the J call TRBJ1-2; 7 bases align to TRBD1. Germline CDR1 reads SGHAT; CDR2 reads FQNNGV. This CDR3 is built from 15 residues. After removal of 1 base from V and 4 bases from J, the junction contained 6 bases not matched to a gene. The CDR3 is CASSLVDREPYGYTF. CDR3 in DNA: TGTGCCAGCAGCTTAGTCGACAGGGAACCCTATGGCTACACCTTC.

This clone was picked up a small number of times. The gene calls are TRBV7-2 and TRBJ1-2; a weak D match, TRBD1 (6 bases). Germline-derived CDR1 and CDR2 are SGHTA and FQGNSA. V was clipped by 4 bases and J by 8 bases, with 14 bases between them. CDR3 length equals 13 residues. CDR3 protein: CASSSGQPQGYTF. The CDR3, as DNA: TGTGCCAGCAGCTCGGGACAACCCCAGGGCTACACCTTC.

This clone occurred a few times. CDR3 coding DNA: TGTGCCAGCAGTCTGCGGTTTACTGGAAACACCATATATTTT. It translates to CASSLRFTGNTIYF. The chain recombines TRBV6-5 with TRBJ1-3; D gene ambiguous. Per the germline V gene, CDR1 is MNHEY and CDR2 is SVGAGI. This CDR3 comprises 14 residues. The V and J ends lost 5 bases and 2 bases respectively, with 10 bases between them.

The rearrangement uses TRBV6-5 and TRBJ2-3; the match to TRBD2 covers 11 bases. Germline V CDR1 and CDR2: MNHEY, SVGAGI. The CDR3 totals 16 residues. Unmatched junction bases numbered 5, after V lost 2 bases and J lost 4 bases. This CDR3 reads CASSYILAGAADTQYF. The CDR3 nucleotides are TGTGCCAGCAGTTACATACTAGCGGGAGCTGCAGATACGCAGTATTTT.

This clone was seen only a few times. This rearrangement joins TRBV9 to TRBJ1-1; the D is unclear. The V gene lost 3 bases and the J gene lost 0 bases, with 12 bases spanning the gap. Germline assignment: CDR1 SGDLS and CDR2 YYNGEE. This CDR3 contains 15 residues. CDR3 residues: CASSGAQLMNTEAFF. The CDR3 bases are TGTGCCAGCAGCGGGGCCCAGCTCATGAACACTGAAGCTTTCTTT.

V gene TRBV2 combines with J gene TRBJ1-6, with D possibly TRBD1 on 5 matching bases. V lost 5 bases and J 6 bases, leaving 14 bases between the germline ends. Germline V gene data show CDR1 as SNHLY and CDR2 as FYNNEI. This CDR3 has 15 residues. This CDR3 reads CASSSRTLANSPLHF. The CDR3 bases are TGTGCCAGCAGTTCGCGGACACTCGCTAATTCACCCCTCCACTTT.

This clone was recorded a few times. This chain uses TRBV30 with TRBJ2-7; 10 bases fit TRBD2. Germline trimming cut 0 bases from V and 2 bases from J; bases unmatched to any gene: 7. The CDR3 is 16 amino acids. Germline loops: CDR1 GTSNPN, CDR2 SVGIG (reference sequence). DNA of the CDR3: TGTGCCTGGAGTGTATTTCTAGCGGGAGACACCTACGAGCAGTACTTC. Residues: CAWSVFLAGDTYEQYF. The whole variable domain, filled in from reference TRBV30 and TRBJ2-7, reads SQTIHQWPATLVQPVGSPLSLECTVEGTSNPNLYWYRQAAGRGLQLLFYSVGIGQISSEVPQNLSASRPQDRQFILSSKKLLLSDSGFYLCAWSVFLAGDTYEQYFGPGTRLTVT.

This clone was picked up a small number of times. The chain recombines TRBV6-5 with TRBJ1-5; D ambiguous. The CDR3 covers 14 residues. Trimming removed 2 bases from V and 2 bases from J, with 7 bases in between. Per germline, CDR1 MNHEY and CDR2 SVGAGI. In DNA form, the CDR3 reads TGTGCCAGCAGTTACGCGCGGGGCAATCAGCCCCAGCATTTT. Its translation: CASSYARGNQPQHF.

This sequence joins TRBV4-1 and TRBJ2-5, with TRBD1 matching 9 bases. The trim removed 0 bases at V and 5 bases at J, leaving 4 bases unmatched. Germline V gives CDR1 MGHRA, CDR2 YSYEKL. The CDR3 is made up of 15 amino acids. Here the CDR3 DNA reads TGCGCCAGCAGCCAAGACGGACAGGGGAGGGAGACCCAGTACTTC. It codes for CASSQDGQGRETQYF.

This clone was seen only a few times. V and J are TRBV9 and TRBJ1-1, with 8 positions matching TRBD1. V shed 4 bases and J 8 bases; nucleotides not matched to a gene: 7. Germline CDR1 SGDLS, CDR2 YYNGEE. The CDR3 covers 13 residues. The CDR3 DNA sequence: TGTGCCAGCAGCCTAATGGGGGACAGGGAAGCTTTCTTT. This translates into CASSLMGDREAFF.

This clone was recorded a few times. This chain uses TRBV11-3 with TRBJ1-2, with 9 bases that match TRBD1. The CDR3 extends over 17 amino acids. Germline V gene data show CDR1 as SGHNT and CDR2 as YENEEA. Trimming removed 5 bases from V and 4 bases from J; junction bases left unmatched: 14. The CDR3 DNA reads as TGTGCCAGCAGCCTCCGGGACAGGGTATTTCCAGGCTATGGCTACACCTTC. It codes for CASSLRDRVFPGYGYTF. The whole variable domain, remainder taken from reference TRBV11-3 and TRBJ1-2, is EAGVVQSPRYKIIEKKQPVAFWCNPISGHNTLYWYLQNLGQGPELLIRYENEEAVDDSQLPKDRFSAERLKGVDSTLKIQPAELGDSAVYLCASSLRDRVFPGYGYTFGSGTRLTVV.

This clone turned up a few times. The CDR3 loop reads CASSLGLGQGTYEQYF. The CDR3 DNA follows: TGTGCCAGCAGCTTAGGGTTAGGACAGGGGACCTACGAGCAGTACTTC. This chain uses TRBV11-2 with TRBJ2-7; 9 bases match TRBD1. Germline V gene lookup returns CDR1 SGHAT and CDR2 FQNNGV. V lost 1 base and J lost 2; bases outside the gene matches: 6. The CDR3 is 16 residues long.

CDR3 nucleotides: TGCAGTGCCAGGGGCGGGGAAGCTTTCTTT. Translating it yields CSARGGEAFF. The chain uses TRBV20-1 and TRBJ1-1, with a possible D match to TRBD1 (6 bases). The CDR3 is made up of 10 amino acids. From germline, CDR1 is DFQATT and CDR2 SNEGSKA (reference sequence). Trimming took off 6 bases at V and 8 bases at J, with 10 bases between the two ends.

The CDR3 protein is CASSLSLPYGYTF. The CDR3 DNA reads as TGCGCCAGCAGCTTGTCCCTCCCCTATGGCTACACCTTC. The chain employs TRBV5-1 and TRBJ1-2; D not resolved. CDR3 size: 13 residues. Per germline, CDR1 SGHRS and CDR2 YFSETQ. Trimming stripped 1 base from V and 4 bases from J, with 8 bases between.

The chain uses TRBV6-1 and TRBJ2-5; 9 bases agree with TRBD2. This CDR3 spans 13 amino acids. V lost 7 bases and J lost 4; bases outside the gene matches: 4. CDR1 is MNHNS, CDR2 SASEGT, per germline. The DNA for the CDR3 is TGTGCCAGCAATTTAGCGGGAGCAGAGACCCAGTACTTC. Translated: CASNLAGAETQYF.

CDR3 nucleotides: TGTGCCAGCAGCGGACAGGGGACTGAAGCTTTCTTT. This gives the protein CASSGQGTEAFF. The rearrangement links TRBV9 to TRBJ1-1, with TRBD1 identical over 8 bases. V was pared by 3 bases and J by 5 bases, with 0 bases of the junction left unmatched. Germline V gene lookup returns CDR1 SGDLS and CDR2 YYNGEE. The CDR3 sequence is 12 residues long.

This clone is a singleton in its sample. A read error may produce the germline difference seen at one junction end. The V and J genes are TRBV5-1 and TRBJ2-1; the D is unclear. There are 13 residues in the CDR3. Germline V gives CDR1 SGHRS, CDR2 YFSETQ. In nucleotides, the CDR3 is TGCACCAGCAGCTTGGCGGTCTACAATGAGCAGTTCTTC. Its protein product is CTSSLAVYNEQFF. Full variable domain (remainder filled in from reference TRBV5-1 and TRBJ2-1): KAGVTQTPRYLIKTRGQQVTLSCSPISGHRSVSWYQQTPGQGLQFLFEYFSETQRNKGNFPGRFSGRQFSNSRSEMNVSTLELGDSALYLCTSSLAVYNEQFFGPGTRLTVL.

This clone was observed a few times. V gene TRBV5-4 combines with J gene TRBJ1-2; 9 nucleotides line up with TRBD1. V gave up 4 bases and J gave up 1 base; unmatched junction bases: 5. The CDR3 is 15 residues long. In germline, CDR1 is SGHNT, CDR2 YYREEE (reference sequence). The chain's CDR3 is CASSPGQGINYGYTF. CDR3 coding DNA: TGTGCCAGCAGCCCTGGACAGGGGATTAACTATGGCTACACCTTC.